This entry lists 7 T cell receptor beta chains sequenced from one sample in a study of graft-versus-host responses after intestinal transplantation. Their antigens are not known. Measured with immunoSEQ multiplex PCR; TCRdb has only the in-frame clones, and not every one. Among some 84,000 clones, around 80% were seen once, and the ten largest hold 0.83%. Sequences were derived from unstimulated CD4+ T cells sorted from spleen or lymph node cells, sampled before intestinal transplant. Every receptor here comes from a human donor who received an intestinal transplant.

The rearrangement links TRBV4-1 to TRBJ1-2, with a possible D match to TRBD1 (5 bases). Between the trimmed V and J ends, which lost 1 base and 8 bases, there was a span of 14 bases. CDR1 is MGHRA and CDR2 is YSYEKL in the germline V gene. The CDR3 sequence is 14 residues long. In nucleotides, the CDR3 is TGCGCCAGCAGCCAAGTGGGGGGTGCAGCGGGCTACACCTTC. Translating it yields CASSQVGGAAGYTF.

V is TRBV5-1 and J is TRBJ2-7, with 8 positions matching TRBD1. The germline gives CDR1 SGHRS, CDR2 YFSETQ. V was pared by 3 bases and J by 3 bases, with 8 bases of the junction left unmatched. This CDR3 has 15 amino acids. CDR3 DNA: TGCGCCAGCAGCTCGGAAGCAGGGGGCTTCTACGAGCAGTACTTC. This sequence encodes CASSSEAGGFYEQYF.

With regard to this clone: The junction departs from the called germline gene at one end, perhaps through a read error. This sequence joins TRBV7-7 and TRBJ2-1; 10 bases line up with TRBD1. The germline gives CDR1 SSHAT, CDR2 FNYEAQ (reference sequence). The length of the CDR3 is 15 residues. This chain's CDR3 is CASSPGTGAYNEQFF. CDR3 DNA: TGTGCTAGCAGCCCCGGGACAGGGGCATACAATGAGCAGTTCTTC.

The J gene is TRBJ2-7, the V gene TRBV4-1, with 9 bases identical to TRBD1. The CDR3 covers 15 residues. Per the germline V gene, CDR1 is MGHRA and CDR2 is YSYEKL. J was trimmed by 8 bases and V by 2 bases; bases with no gene match: 10. The CDR3 spells CASSQLYGQGRKQYF. In DNA form, the CDR3 reads TGCGCCAGCAGCCAACTATACGGACAGGGGAGGAAGCAGTACTTC.

CDR3 protein: CASSYGGGGNQPQHF. As DNA, the CDR3 is TGTGCCAGCAGTTACGGGGGCGGGGGGAATCAGCCCCAGCATTTT. The chain carries TRBV6-5 and TRBJ1-5; perhaps TRBD1 as D (6 bases). The germline V gene has CDR1 MNHEY and CDR2 SVGAGI. The CDR3 runs 15 residues. The germline V and J ends were trimmed by 2 bases and 4 bases, with 12 bases remaining between them.

V is TRBV18 and J is TRBJ2-7, with TRBD1 matching over 9 bases. After removal of 4 bases from V and 4 bases from J, the junction contained 11 bases not matched to a gene. Germline V gene sequence: CDR1 KGHSH, CDR2 LQKENI. The CDR3 has 16 amino acids. CDR3 protein: CASSLGPGTGMYEQYF. The CDR3 nucleotides are TGTGCCAGCTCACTTGGTCCCGGGACAGGGATGTACGAGCAGTACTTC.

This chain uses TRBV5-5 with TRBJ1-2, with 8 positions matching TRBD1. Germline assignment: CDR1 SGHKS and CDR2 YYEKEE (reference sequence). J lost 4 bases, V lost 5 bases, and 10 bases had no gene match. The length of the CDR3 is 15 residues. As DNA, the CDR3 is TGTGCCAGCAGTATGCAGGGGGCCTCCGCCTATGGCTACACCTTC. Translating gives CASSMQGASAYGYTF.